This is a list of T cell receptor beta chains from one sample in a study of control samples from healthy donors and cancer patients. Sequenced by immunoSEQ multiplex PCR; TCRdb stores in-frame clones only, minus some. The sample holds more than 20,000 clones; roughly 93% are singletons and the top ten take around an eighth. Sequences were obtained from PBMCs. These receptor sequences come from a man aged 45-65 years with lung cancer. The CDR3 runs from the conserved cysteine through the conserved F or W. Each record gives: CDR3 protein, V gene, J gene, CDR3 length.

CASSPPFSGEQFF,TRBV11-2,TRBJ2-1,13
CASSHTTGGGTEAFF,TRBV5-4,TRBJ1-1,15
CASSLGRRLNTEAFF,TRBV7-2,TRBJ1-1,15
CASSLAAEQYF,TRBV12-3/TRBV12-4,TRBJ2-7,11
CSVEPGQGYEQYF,TRBV29-1,TRBJ2-7,13
CASSVDDRGTTQYF,TRBV9,TRBJ2-5,14
CASSPGEYGYTF,TRBV28,TRBJ1-2,12
CASSLIPQGAYEQYF,TRBV7-8,TRBJ2-7,15
CATSSGGWQPQHF,TRBV24-1,TRBJ1-5,13
CASSTPDVRLGYTF,TRBV7-2,TRBJ1-2,14
CASSLVTDYEQYF,TRBV5-1,TRBJ2-7,13
CASSSSGEPTDTQYF,TRBV11-3,TRBJ2-3,15
CASSRGQGWDYGYTF,TRBV5-6,TRBJ1-2,15
CASKGTVGAGELFF,TRBV5-1,TRBJ2-2,14
CASILGPDYGYTF,TRBV12-3/TRBV12-4,TRBJ1-2,13
CASSQEIDRGFSPLHF,TRBV3-1/TRBV3-2,TRBJ1-6,16
CATLRGGTYEQYF,TRBV12-3/TRBV12-4,TRBJ2-7,13
CASIVEGYSPLHF,TRBV2,TRBJ1-6,13
CASSIGQLSYNSPLHF,TRBV7-9,TRBJ1-6,16
CASSPGQGMETQYF,TRBV7-9,TRBJ2-5,14
CASSFRPDGTEAFF,TRBV7-6,TRBJ1-1,14
CASTLDVNGRPEAFF,TRBV4-1,TRBJ1-1,15
CASSQGRAYEQYF,TRBV6-2/TRBV6-3,TRBJ2-7,13
CSVEDRDEQFF,TRBV29-1,TRBJ2-1,11
CASSDVREFGYTF,TRBV25-1,TRBJ1-2,13
CASSFENTEAFF,TRBV5-1,TRBJ1-1,12
CASSVTGETQYF,TRBV9,TRBJ2-5,12
CASSSHRDLGDEQYF,TRBV7-9,TRBJ2-7,15
CASSPGQDYEQYF,TRBV5-4,TRBJ2-7,13
CAGSTDRSYGYTF,TRBV19,TRBJ1-2,13
CSAGTLGRGNYGYTF,TRBV29-1,TRBJ1-2,15
CASSFFSGVEQYF,TRBV5-1,TRBJ2-7,13
CSVGSGGSNYGYTF,TRBV29-1,TRBJ1-2,14
CASDARAQETQYF,TRBV2,TRBJ2-5,13
CASSPPGTGGAGNTIYF,TRBV9,TRBJ1-3,17
CASSQGLAGVDTQYF,TRBV14,TRBJ2-3,15
CASSRGQVRSDTQYF,TRBV6-5,TRBJ2-3,15
CASRDRAREQYF,TRBV6-5,TRBJ2-7,12
CASSGGGQQETQYF,TRBV9,TRBJ2-5,14
CASSSTTDTQYF,TRBV12-3/TRBV12-4,TRBJ2-3,12